This TCR beta chain was captured in a study of T cell repertoires in aging, cancer and after chemotherapy. Amplification of TCR beta used genomic DNA extracted from peripheral blood. A note on this clonotype: What it binds is unknown.

Study results and caveats: These repertoire data do not allow conclusions about immunological memory after chemotherapy.

TRB rearrangements spanning V, D and J were amplified using mixed TRB-A/B primers. TCRdb independently ran MiXCR on the multiplex PCR reads; one entry per CDR3 protein. The sample has more than 9,000 distinct CDR3 sequences, around 44% seen once. Trimming shortened V by 0 bases and J by 1 base, and 3 bases separated the two germline ends. Germline V gene data show CDR1 as SGHTA and CDR2 as FQGNSA. This CDR3 region has 13 residues. The sequenced sample was blood. The rearrangement links TRBV7-2 to TRBJ1-1; D call uncertain. This TCR derives from a human donor in good health. CDR3 sequence: CASSLAANTEAFF. The CDR3 DNA is TGTGCCAGCAGCTTAGCAGCGAACACTGAAGCTTTCTTT. Supplemented by reference TRBV7-2 and TRBJ1-1, the full variable domain reads GAGVSQSPSNKVTEKGKDVELRCDPISGHTALYWYRQSLGQGLEFLIYFQGNSAPDKSGLPSDRFSAERTGGSVSTLTIQRTQQEDSAVYLCASSLAANTEAFFGQGTRLTVV.